This TCR beta chain is from a study of control samples from healthy donors and cancer patients. Turning to this clone: Other DNA sequences in this sample translate to the same CDR3.

The assay was immunoSEQ multiplex PCR, and TCRdb's table has in-frame clones only and misses some. This table holds about 84,000 clones, around 84% found once. This CDR3 has 15 residues. V lost 0 bases and J 1 base, leaving 10 bases between the germline ends. Germline CDR1 reads SGHRS; CDR2 reads YFSETQ. The receptor was derived from a man aged 55 to 70 with head and neck cancer. The specimen was PBMCs. The V call is TRBV5-1, the J call TRBJ2-5, with D possibly TRBD1 on 5 matching bases. CDR3 amino acids: CASSLVAGRQETQYF. The CDR3 DNA follows: TGCGCCAGCAGCTTGGTAGCAGGGCGCCAAGAGACCCAGTACTTC.